Listed here are 7 T cell receptor beta chains from one sample, sequenced in a study of PD-1 blockade in classical Hodgkin lymphoma. In every patient, relapse followed autologous stem cell transplantation, while exposure to brentuximab vedotin differed. TCRdb keeps only in-frame clones here, not all; method: immunoSEQ multiplex PCR. The sample has about 84,000 clones; 89% are singletons. The sequencing used peripheral blood mononuclear cells (PBMCs), collected at baseline. These receptors came from a human donor with classical Hodgkin lymphoma.

The chain carries TRBV11-2 and TRBJ1-3; no clear D. Trimming stripped 4 bases from V and 4 bases from J, with 26 bases between. In germline, CDR1 is SGHAT, CDR2 FQNNGV. The CDR3 totals 19 residues. The CDR3 loop is CASSSIASNGVILGNTIYF. CDR3 bases: TGTGCCAGCAGCTCGATTGCGAGCAACGGGGTCATTTTAGGAAACACCATATATTTT.

The chain uses TRBV6-5 and TRBJ2-1, with 13 bases that match TRBD2. CDR3 length equals 15 residues. V lost 5 bases, J lost 8 bases, and 6 bases stayed unmatched. The germline gives CDR1 MNHEY, CDR2 SVGAGI. This CDR3 is CASSNGLAGDHEQFF. CDR3 bases: TGTGCCAGCAGTAACGGACTAGCGGGAGACCATGAGCAGTTCTTC.

A single count supports this clone. J is TRBJ2-1 and V is TRBV7-9; the D gene could be TRBD1 or TRBD2 (5 bases each). This CDR3 contains 14 residues. The V and J ends lost 10 bases and 1 base respectively, with 14 bases between them. CDR1 is SEHNR, CDR2 FQNEAQ, per germline (reference sequence). The chain's CDR3 is CAIERGWSYNEQFF. DNA for the CDR3: TGTGCCATCGAGAGGGGCTGGTCCTACAATGAGCAGTTCTTC.

The genes are TRBV28 and TRBJ2-3; TRBD2 agrees at 10 bases. Germline-derived CDR1 and CDR2 are MDHEN and SYDVKM. The CDR3 is 17 residues long. The V segment lost 7 bases and the J segment 3 bases; nucleotides outside the gene matches: 13. CDR3 sequence: CASTGGASGSVTDTQYF. The CDR3, as DNA: TGTGCCAGCACTGGCGGAGCTAGCGGGAGTGTAACAGATACGCAGTATTTT.

J is TRBJ2-7 and V is TRBV5-5, with D tentatively TRBD2 (6 bases). The germline V gene encodes CDR1 SGHKS and CDR2 YYEKEE (reference sequence). With 3 bases removed from V and 3 bases from J, the gap between germline ends came to 13 bases. There are 14 residues in the CDR3. CDR3 sequence (DNA): TGTGCCAGCAGCTCGGGATCTAGCGACTACGAGCAGTACTTC. This encodes CASSSGSSDYEQYF.

The chain joins TRBV30 to TRBJ2-7; 8 nucleotides match TRBD1. The junction had 7 bases not matched to a gene; V was cut back by 2 bases and J by 4 bases. This CDR3 comprises 14 residues. Germline V CDR1 and CDR2: GTSNPN, SVGIG (reference sequence). The CDR3 region is CAWSPGQAVYEQYF. DNA of the CDR3: TGTGCCTGGAGTCCGGGACAGGCAGTTTACGAGCAGTACTTC. Full variable domain (rest looked up from reference TRBV30 and TRBJ2-7): SQTIHQWPATLVQPVGSPLSLECTVEGTSNPNLYWYRQAAGRGLQLLFYSVGIGQISSEVPQNLSASRPQDRQFILSSKKLLLSDSGFYLCAWSPGQAVYEQYFGPGTRLTVT.

This rearrangement joins TRBV6-5 to TRBJ1-1; 7 bases are shared with TRBD1. The germline V gene encodes CDR1 MNHEY and CDR2 SVGAGI. V shed 2 bases, J shed 6 bases, and the junction held 6 bases outside the gene matches. There are 14 residues in the CDR3. In nucleotides, the CDR3 is TGTGCCAGCAGTTACGAGGGGGCTAGGTCTGAAGCTTTCTTT. It encodes CASSYEGARSEAFF.